These T cell receptor beta chains were read from a single sample in a study of cytomegalovirus exposure and HLA in healthy donors. Produced via immunoSEQ multiplex PCR; TCRdb's table is partial and in-frame only. This sample yields 250,000 or so clones, of which nearly 90% are seen a single time; 0.35% to 0.45% belongs to the top ten. The sequencing sample was made of PBMCs. These receptors all come from a woman between 18 and 29 years old in good health and CMV-seronegative. The CDR3 runs from the conserved cysteine through the conserved F or W. Each record gives: D gene, clone size, V gene, J gene, CDR3 protein, CDR3 DNA. D genes are given only for firm matches. The size entry is marked missing in some rows and otherwise reads once, few, many or a size class.

>.|.|TRBV15|TRBJ2-3
CATSRVLGLLTDTQYF
TGTGCCACCAGCAGAGTGCTCGGTTTACTCACAGATACGCAGTATTTT
>.|.|TRBV7-9|TRBJ2-7
CASSSNYEQYF
TGTGCCAGCAGCTCTAACTACGAGCAGTACTTC
>.|.|TRBV27|TRBJ2-3
CASSQTLNYGDTQYF
TGTGCCAGCAGCCAAACCCTCAATTACGGAGATACGCAGTATTTT
>.|.|TRBV28|TRBJ1-2
CASSLVDRPNYGYTF
TGTGCCAGCAGTTTGGTCGACAGACCTAACTATGGCTACACCTTC
>TRBD2|.|TRBV28|TRBJ2-5
CASRSGGPGETQYF
TGTGCCAGCAGATCGGGGGGGCCAGGGGAGACCCAGTACTTC
>.|.|TRBV28|TRBJ1-1
CASISPPGRENTEAFF
TGTGCCAGCATCTCACCCCCAGGCAGGGAGAACACTGAAGCTTTCTTT
>TRBD2|.|TRBV5-1|TRBJ2-5
CASSLGLAAQIAEAQYF
TGCGCCAGCAGCTTGGGACTAGCGGCACAGATAGCAGAGGCCCAGTACTTC
>.|.|TRBV19|TRBJ1-1
CASRDSSGGTEAFF
TGTGCCAGTAGAGACAGCTCCGGGGGGACTGAAGCTTTCTTT
>.|.|TRBV11-2|TRBJ1-2
CASSLVSNRNYGYTF
TGTGCCAGCAGCTTAGTTTCGAACAGGAACTATGGCTACACCTTC
>TRBD1|.|TRBV6-1|TRBJ1-5
CASRDRVETQHF
TGTGCCAGCAGAGACAGGGTCGAGACCCAGCATTTT
>TRBD1|.|TRBV7-2|TRBJ1-5
CASSFAGDRVNQPQHF
TGTGCCAGCAGCTTTGCAGGGGACAGGGTAAATCAGCCCCAGCATTTT
>.|.|TRBV27|TRBJ1-1
CASSLSFVWRSEAFF
TGTGCCAGCAGTTTATCGTTCGTCTGGAGGTCAGAAGCTTTCTTT
>TRBD1|.|TRBV7-3|TRBJ1-6
CASSLSGTGISPLHF
TGTGCCAGCAGCTTATCCGGGACAGGGATTTCACCCCTCCACTTT
>TRBD1|.|TRBV27|TRBJ1-6
CASSLWDRVGSPLHF
TGTGCCAGCAGTTTATGGGACAGGGTAGGTTCACCCCTCCACTTT
>.|.|TRBV7-9|TRBJ1-5
CASSSGHMDQPQHF
TGTGCCAGCAGCTCGGGACATATGGATCAGCCCCAGCATTTT
>.|.|TRBV6-5|TRBJ1-5
CASSYGRGQPQHF
TGTGCCAGCAGTTACGGTCGGGGTCAGCCCCAGCATTTT
>TRBD1|once|TRBV10-2|TRBJ2-7
CASSADRGRYEQYF
TGCGCCAGCAGCGCAGACAGGGGGCGGTACGAGCAGTACTTC
>.|.|TRBV5-1|TRBJ1-1
CASSLDTRTEAFF
TGCGCCAGCAGCTTGGACACCAGGACTGAAGCTTTCTTT
>.|.|TRBV28|TRBJ1-5
CASSPATPQGSNQPQHF
TGTGCCAGCAGCCCAGCCACCCCTCAGGGAAGCAATCAGCCCCAGCATTTT
>TRBD2|once|TRBV29-1|TRBJ2-1
CSVGRSIAGYNEQFF
TGCAGCGTTGGCCGCTCAATAGCGGGGTACAATGAGCAGTTCTTC
>.|.|TRBV19|TRBJ2-2
CASSLGHNTGELFF
TGTGCCAGCTCACTGGGGCACAACACCGGGGAGCTGTTTTTT
>TRBD1|.|TRBV7-9|TRBJ2-6
CASSPGATGWTPGANVLTF
TGTGCCAGCAGCCCCGGTGCGACAGGGTGGACCCCTGGGGCCAACGTCCTGACTTTC
>.|.|TRBV28|TRBJ1-1
CASSLDRQAFF
TGTGCCAGCAGTCTAGACAGACAAGCTTTCTTT
>.|.|TRBV5-1|TRBJ2-7
CASSLGQGYYSYEQYF
TGCGCCAGCAGCTTGGGGCAGGGATACTACTCCTACGAGCAGTACTTC
>TRBD1|.|TRBV11-2|TRBJ2-5
CASSGPGTGSVVPWETQYF
TGTGCCAGCAGCGGTCCCGGGACAGGGTCCGTTGTCCCCTGGGAGACCCAGTACTTC